This TCR beta chain appears in the sequencing data of a study of blood T cells in healthy people across ages. Using a J-beta primer mix together with a sample-barcoded 5' primer, a second PCR was run for 7 to 11 cycles. One entry per CDR3 protein, called by TCRdb with MiXCR from the 5' RACE reads. The data contain approximately 1,700,000 distinct CDR3 sequences, approximately 39% of them singletons. V lost 4 bases and J 4 bases, leaving 16 bases between the germline ends. Germline V lookup: CDR1 LGHNA, CDR2 YSLEER. The CDR3 consists of 15 residues. The sample was blood. The rearrangement joins TRBV4-3 to TRBJ1-2; a weak D match, TRBD1 (5 bases). This receptor was obtained from a human donor in good health. CDR3 sequence: CASSPGEGTGYGYTF. The CDR3 bases are TGCGCCAGCAGCCCGGGGGAGGGGACTGGCTATGGCTACACCTTC.